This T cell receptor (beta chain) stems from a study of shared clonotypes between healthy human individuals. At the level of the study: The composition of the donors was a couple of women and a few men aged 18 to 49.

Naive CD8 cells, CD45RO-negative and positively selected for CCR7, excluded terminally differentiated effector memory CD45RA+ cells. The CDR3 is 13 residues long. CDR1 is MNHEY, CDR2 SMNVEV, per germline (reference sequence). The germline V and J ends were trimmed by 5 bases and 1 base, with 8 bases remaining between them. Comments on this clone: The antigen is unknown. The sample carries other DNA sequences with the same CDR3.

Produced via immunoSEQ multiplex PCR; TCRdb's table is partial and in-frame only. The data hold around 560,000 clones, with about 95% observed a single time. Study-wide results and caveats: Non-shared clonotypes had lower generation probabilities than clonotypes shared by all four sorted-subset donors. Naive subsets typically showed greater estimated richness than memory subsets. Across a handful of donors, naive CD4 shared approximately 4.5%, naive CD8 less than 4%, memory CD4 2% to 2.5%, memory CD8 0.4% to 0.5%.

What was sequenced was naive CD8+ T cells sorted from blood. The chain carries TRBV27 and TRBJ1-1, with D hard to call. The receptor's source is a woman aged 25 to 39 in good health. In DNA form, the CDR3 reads TGTGCCAGCAGTCTATATAGGAACACTGAAGCTTTCTTT. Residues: CASSLYRNTEAFF.